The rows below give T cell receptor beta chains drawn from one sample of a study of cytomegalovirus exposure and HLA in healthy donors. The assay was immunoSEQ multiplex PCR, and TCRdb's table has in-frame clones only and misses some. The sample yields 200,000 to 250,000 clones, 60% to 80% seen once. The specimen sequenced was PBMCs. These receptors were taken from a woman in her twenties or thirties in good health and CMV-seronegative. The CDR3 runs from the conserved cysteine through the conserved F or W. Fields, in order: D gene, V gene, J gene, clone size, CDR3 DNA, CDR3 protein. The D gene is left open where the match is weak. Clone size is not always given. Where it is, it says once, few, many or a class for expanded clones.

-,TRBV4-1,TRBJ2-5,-,TGCGCCAGCAGCCAAGCGGACAGCCAAGAGACCCAGTACTTC,CASSQADSQETQYF
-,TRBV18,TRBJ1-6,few,TGTGCCAGCTCACCACCCGCCTATAATTCACCCCTCCACTTT,CASSPPAYNSPLHF
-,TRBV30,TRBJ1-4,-,TGTGCCGGGAGTATCGGGGGTGTGGAAAAACTGTTTTTT,CAGSIGGVEKLFF
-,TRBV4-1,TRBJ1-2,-,TGCGCCAGCAGCCAAGATGGGGGGAAAGGTGGCTACACCTTC,CASSQDGGKGGYTF
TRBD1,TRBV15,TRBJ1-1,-,TGTGCCACCAGCAGATCGAGGGGGCTCACTGAAGCTTTCTTT,CATSRSRGLTEAFF
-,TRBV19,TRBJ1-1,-,TGTGCCAGTAGTATAGGGATTGAGGGAAAAGCTTTCTTT,CASSIGIEGKAFF
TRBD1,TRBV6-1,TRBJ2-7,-,TGTGCCAGCAGTGAGACCCCGGGGGGGACAGGGGACCACGAGCAGTACTTC,CASSETPGGTGDHEQYF
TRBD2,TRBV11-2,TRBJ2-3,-,TGTGCCAGCAGCCAGGACGTGGCGGGAGTGGCAGATACGCAGTATTTT,CASSQDVAGVADTQYF
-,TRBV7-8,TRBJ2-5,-,TGTGCCAGCAGCTTAGGAGGCAGCAAGACCCAGTACTTC,CASSLGGSKTQYF
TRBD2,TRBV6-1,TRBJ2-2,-,TGTGCCAGCACCGCGGGGGGCACCGGGGAGCTGTTTTTT,CASTAGGTGELFF
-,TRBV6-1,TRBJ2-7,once,TGTGCCAGCAGTGTTGGACAGCCCTACGAGCAGTACTTC,CASSVGQPYEQYF